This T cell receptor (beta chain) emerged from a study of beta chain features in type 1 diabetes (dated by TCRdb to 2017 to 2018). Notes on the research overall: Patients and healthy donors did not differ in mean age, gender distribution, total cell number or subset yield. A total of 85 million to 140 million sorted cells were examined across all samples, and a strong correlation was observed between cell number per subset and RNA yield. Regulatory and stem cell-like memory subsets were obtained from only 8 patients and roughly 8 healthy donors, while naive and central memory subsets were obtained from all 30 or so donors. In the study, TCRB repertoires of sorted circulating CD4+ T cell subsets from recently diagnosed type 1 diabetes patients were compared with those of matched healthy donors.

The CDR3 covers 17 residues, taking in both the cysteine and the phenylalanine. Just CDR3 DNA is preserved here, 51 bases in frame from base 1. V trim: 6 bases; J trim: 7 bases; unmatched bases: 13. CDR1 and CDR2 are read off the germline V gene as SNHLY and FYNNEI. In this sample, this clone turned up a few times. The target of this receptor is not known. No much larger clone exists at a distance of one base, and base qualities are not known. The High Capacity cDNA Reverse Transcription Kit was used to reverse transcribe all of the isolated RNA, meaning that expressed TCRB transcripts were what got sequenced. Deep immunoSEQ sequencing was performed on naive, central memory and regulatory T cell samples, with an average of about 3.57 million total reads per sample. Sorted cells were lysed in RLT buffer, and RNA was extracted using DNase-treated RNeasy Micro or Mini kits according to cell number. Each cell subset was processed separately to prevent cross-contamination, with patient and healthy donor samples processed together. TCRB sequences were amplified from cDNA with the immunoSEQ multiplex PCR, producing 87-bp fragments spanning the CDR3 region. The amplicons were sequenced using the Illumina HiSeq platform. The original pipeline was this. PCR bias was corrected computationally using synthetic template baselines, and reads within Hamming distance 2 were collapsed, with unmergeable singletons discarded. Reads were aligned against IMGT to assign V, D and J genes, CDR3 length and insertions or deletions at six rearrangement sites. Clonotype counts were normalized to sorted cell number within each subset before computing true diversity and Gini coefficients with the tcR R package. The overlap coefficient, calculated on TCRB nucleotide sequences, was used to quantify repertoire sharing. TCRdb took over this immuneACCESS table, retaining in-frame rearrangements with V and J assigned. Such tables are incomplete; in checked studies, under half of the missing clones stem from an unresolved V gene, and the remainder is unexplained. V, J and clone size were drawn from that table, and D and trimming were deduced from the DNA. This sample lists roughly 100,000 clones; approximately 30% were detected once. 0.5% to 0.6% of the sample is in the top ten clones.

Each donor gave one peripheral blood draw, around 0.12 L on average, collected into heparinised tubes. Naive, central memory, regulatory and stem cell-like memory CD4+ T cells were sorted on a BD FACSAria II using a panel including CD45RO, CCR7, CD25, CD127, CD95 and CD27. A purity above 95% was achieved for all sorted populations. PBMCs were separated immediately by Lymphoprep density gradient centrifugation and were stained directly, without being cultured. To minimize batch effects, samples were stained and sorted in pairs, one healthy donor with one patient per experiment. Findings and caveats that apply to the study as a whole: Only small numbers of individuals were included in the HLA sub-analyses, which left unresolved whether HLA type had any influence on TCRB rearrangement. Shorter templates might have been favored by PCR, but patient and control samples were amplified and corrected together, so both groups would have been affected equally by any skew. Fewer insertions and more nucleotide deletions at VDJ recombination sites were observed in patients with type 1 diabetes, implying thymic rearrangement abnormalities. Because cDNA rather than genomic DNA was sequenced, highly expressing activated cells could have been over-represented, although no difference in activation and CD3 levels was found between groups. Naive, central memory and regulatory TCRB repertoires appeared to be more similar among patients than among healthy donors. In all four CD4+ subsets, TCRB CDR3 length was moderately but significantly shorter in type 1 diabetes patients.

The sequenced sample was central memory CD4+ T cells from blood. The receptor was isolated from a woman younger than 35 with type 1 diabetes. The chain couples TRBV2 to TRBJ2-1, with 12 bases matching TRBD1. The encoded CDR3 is CASRSDTGQGARNEQFF. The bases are TGTGCCAGCAGGTCCGATACGGGACAGGGGGCTAGGAATGAGCAGTTCTTC. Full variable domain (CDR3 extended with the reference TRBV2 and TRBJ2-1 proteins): EPEVTQTPSHQVTQMGQEVILRCVPISNHLYFYWYRQILGQKVEFLVSFYNNEISEKSEIFDDQFSVERPDGSNFTLKIRSTKLEDSAMYFCASRSDTGQGARNEQFFGPGTRLTVL.